The T cell receptor (beta chain) described here comes from a study of blood T cell repertoires in COVID-19. Turning to the study itself: Donors in the United States, Italy and Spain gave samples during acute or convalescent COVID-19. Nucleic acid was either cDNA or gDNA, and it came from T cells, B-cell-depleted T cells, or PBMCs.

The CDR3 contains 15 residues. Looked up from germline, CDR1 is SGDLS and CDR2 is YYNGEE. Trimming at V came to 0 bases and at J to 0 bases, leaving 2 bases not matched to a gene. Living in 20 to 30 US areas, the participants were between about 18 and 95 years of age. Participant reports of clinical history set cohort assignment. Libraries were prepared by immunoSEQ multiplex PCR; TCRdb keeps only in-frame clonotypes and omits some of them. The sample lists roughly 190,000 clones; under 80% were seen once. The sequence was obtained from a woman between 45 and 60 years old with acute COVID-19. This chain links TRBV9 with TRBJ1-2, with 7 bases fitting TRBD1. The sample comprised PBMCs or T cells enriched from blood (not recorded which). CDR3 amino acids: CASSVGDSANYGYTF. The CDR3 DNA reads TGTGCCAGCAGCGTAGGGGACAGCGCTAACTATGGCTACACCTTC.